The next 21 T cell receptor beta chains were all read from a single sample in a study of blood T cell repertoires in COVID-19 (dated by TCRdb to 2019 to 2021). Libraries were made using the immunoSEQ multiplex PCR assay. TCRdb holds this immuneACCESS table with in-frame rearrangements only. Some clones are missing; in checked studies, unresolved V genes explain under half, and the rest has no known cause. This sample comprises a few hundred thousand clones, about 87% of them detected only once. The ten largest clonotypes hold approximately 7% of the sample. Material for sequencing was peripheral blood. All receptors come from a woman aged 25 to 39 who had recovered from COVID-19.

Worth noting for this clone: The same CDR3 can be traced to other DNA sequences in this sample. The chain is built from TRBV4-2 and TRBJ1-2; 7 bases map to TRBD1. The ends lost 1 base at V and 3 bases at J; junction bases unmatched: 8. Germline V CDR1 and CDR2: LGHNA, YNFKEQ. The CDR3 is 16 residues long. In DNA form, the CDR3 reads TGTGCCAGCAGCCAAGCCTCCAGGGACAGCGACTATGGCTACACCTTC. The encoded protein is CASSQASRDSDYGYTF.

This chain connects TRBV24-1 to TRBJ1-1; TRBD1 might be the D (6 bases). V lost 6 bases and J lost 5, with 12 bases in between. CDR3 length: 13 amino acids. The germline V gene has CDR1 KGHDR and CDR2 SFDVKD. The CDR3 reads CATSFAGATEAFF. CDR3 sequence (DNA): TGTGCCACCAGTTTTGCGGGGGCGACTGAAGCTTTCTTT.

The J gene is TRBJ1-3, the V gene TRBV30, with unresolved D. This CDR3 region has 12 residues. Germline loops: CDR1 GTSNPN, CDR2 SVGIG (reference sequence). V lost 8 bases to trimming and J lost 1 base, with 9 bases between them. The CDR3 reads CAVKLSGNTIYF. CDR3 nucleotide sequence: TGTGCCGTCAAGCTATCTGGAAACACCATATATTTT.

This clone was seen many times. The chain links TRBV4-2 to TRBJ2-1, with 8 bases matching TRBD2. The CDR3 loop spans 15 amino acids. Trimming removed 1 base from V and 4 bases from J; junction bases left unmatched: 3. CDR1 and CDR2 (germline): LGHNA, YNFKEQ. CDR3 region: CASSQGSGDYNEQFF. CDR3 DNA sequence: TGTGCCAGCAGCCAAGGTAGCGGGGATTACAATGAGCAGTTCTTC.

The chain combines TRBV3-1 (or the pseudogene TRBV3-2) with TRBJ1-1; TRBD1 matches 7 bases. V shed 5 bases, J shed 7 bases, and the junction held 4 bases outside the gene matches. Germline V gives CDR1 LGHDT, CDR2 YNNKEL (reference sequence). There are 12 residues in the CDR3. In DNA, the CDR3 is TGTGCCAGCAGCAGCACAGGGGATGAAGCTTTCTTT. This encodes CASSSTGDEAFF.

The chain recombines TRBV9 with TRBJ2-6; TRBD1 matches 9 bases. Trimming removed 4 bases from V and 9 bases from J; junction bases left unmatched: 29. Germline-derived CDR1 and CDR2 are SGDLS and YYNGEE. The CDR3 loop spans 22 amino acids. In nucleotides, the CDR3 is TGTGCCAGCAGCCCACGGGACAGGGAGGGCGTTAAGGCCCTCGGCGCGGGCAACGTCCTGACTTTC. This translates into CASSPRDREGVKALGAGNVLTF.

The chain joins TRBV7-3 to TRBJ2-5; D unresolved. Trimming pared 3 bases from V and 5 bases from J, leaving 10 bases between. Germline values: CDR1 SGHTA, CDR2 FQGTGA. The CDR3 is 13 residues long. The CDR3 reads CASSLTIGETQYF. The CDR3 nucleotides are TGTGCCAGCAGCTTGACGATCGGGGAGACCCAGTACTTC.

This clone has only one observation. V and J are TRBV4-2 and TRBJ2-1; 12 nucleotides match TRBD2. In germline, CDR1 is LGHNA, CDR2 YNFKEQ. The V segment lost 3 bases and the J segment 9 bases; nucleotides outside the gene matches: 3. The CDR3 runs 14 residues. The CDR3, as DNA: TGTGCCAGCAGCCAGCGACTAGCGGGGGCTGAGCAGTTCTTC. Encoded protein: CASSQRLAGAEQFF.

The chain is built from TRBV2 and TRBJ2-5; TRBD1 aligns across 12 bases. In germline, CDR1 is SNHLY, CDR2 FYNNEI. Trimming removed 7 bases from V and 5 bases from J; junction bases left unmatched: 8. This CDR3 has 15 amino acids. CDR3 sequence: CASKSGTGGWETQYF. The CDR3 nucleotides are TGTGCCAGCAAATCCGGGACAGGGGGCTGGGAGACCCAGTACTTC.

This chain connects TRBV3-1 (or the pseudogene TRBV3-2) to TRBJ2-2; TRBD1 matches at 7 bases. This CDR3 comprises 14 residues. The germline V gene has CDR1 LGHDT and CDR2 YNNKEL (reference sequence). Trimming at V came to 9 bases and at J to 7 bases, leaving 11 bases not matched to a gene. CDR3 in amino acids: CASTRKGAGGELFF. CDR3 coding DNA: TGTGCCAGTACTAGAAAGGGGGCGGGCGGGGAGCTGTTTTTT.

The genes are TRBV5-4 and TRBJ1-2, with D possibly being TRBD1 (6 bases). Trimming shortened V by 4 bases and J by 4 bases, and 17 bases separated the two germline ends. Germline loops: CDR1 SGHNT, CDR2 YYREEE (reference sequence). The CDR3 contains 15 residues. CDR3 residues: CASSAGRTAVYGYTF. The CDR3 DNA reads TGTGCCAGCAGCGCCGGGAGGACAGCTGTCTATGGCTACACCTTC. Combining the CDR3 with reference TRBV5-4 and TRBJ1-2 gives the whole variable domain ETGVTQSPTHLIKTRGQQVTLRCSSQSGHNTVSWYQQALGQGPQFIFQYYREEENGRGNFPPRFSGLQFPNYSSELNVNALELDDSALYLCASSAGRTAVYGYTFGSGTRLTVV.

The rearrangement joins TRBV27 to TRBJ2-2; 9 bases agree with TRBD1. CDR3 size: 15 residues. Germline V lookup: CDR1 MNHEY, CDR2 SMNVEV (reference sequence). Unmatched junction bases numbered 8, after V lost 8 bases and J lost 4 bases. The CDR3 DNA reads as TGTGCCAGCCATGATGGGACAGGGTTCACCGGGGAGCTGTTTTTT. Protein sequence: CASHDGTGFTGELFF.

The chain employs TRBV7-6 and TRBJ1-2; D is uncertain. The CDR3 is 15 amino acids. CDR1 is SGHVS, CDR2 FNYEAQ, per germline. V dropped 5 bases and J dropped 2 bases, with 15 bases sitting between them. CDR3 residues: CASSGEAGSNYGYTF. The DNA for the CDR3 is TGTGCCAGCAGCGGAGAGGCGGGTTCCAACTATGGCTACACCTTC.

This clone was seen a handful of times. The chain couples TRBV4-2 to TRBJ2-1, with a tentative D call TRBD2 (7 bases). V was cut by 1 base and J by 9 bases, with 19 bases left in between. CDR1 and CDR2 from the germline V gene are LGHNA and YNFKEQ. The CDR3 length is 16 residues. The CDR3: CASSQVKGGGLGEQFF. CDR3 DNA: TGTGCCAGCAGCCAAGTTAAAGGCGGGGGCTTGGGTGAGCAGTTCTTC.

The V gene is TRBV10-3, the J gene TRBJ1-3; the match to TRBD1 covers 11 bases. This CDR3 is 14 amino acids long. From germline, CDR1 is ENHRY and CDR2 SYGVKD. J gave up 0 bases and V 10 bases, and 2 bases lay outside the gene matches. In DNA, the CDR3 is TGTGCCACCGGGACAGGGGGCTCTGGAAACACCATATATTTT. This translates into CATGTGGSGNTIYF.

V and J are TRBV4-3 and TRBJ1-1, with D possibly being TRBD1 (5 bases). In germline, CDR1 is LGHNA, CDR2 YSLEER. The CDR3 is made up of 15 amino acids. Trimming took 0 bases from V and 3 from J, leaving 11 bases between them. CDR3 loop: CASSQDVKGDTEAFF. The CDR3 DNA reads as TGCGCCAGCAGCCAAGATGTTAAAGGGGACACTGAAGCTTTCTTT.

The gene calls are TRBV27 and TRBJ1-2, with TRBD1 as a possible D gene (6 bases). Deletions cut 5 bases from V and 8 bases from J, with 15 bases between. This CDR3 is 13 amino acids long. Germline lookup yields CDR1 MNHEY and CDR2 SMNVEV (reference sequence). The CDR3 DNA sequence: TGTGCCAGCAGTCCAGACAGCGACAGGGGCTACACCTTC. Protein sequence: CASSPDSDRGYTF.

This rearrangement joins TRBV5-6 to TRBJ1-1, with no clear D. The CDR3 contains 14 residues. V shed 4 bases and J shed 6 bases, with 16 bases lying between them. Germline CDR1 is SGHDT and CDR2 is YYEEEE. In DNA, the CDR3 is TGTGCCAGCAGCAGCGGGCCGATTCACTCTGAAGCTTTCTTT. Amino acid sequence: CASSSGPIHSEAFF.

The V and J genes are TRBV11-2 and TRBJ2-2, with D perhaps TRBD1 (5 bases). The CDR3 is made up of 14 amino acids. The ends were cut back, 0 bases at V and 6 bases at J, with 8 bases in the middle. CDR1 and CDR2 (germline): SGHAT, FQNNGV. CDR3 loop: CASSLEQDAGELFF. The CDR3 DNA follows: TGTGCCAGCAGCTTAGAACAGGACGCCGGGGAGCTGTTTTTT. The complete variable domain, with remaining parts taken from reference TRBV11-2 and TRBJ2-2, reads EAGVAQSPRYKIIEKRQSVAFWCNPISGHATLYWYQQILGQGPKLLIQFQNNGVVDDSQLPKDRFSAERLKGVDSTLKIQPAKLEDSAVYLCASSLEQDAGELFFGEGSRLTVL.

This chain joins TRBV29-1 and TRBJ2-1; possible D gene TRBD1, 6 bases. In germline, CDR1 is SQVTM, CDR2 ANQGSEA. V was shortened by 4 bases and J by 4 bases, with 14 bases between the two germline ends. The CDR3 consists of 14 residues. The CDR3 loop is CSVGGRNGYNEQFF. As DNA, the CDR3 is TGCAGCGTTGGGGGGCGGAACGGATACAATGAGCAGTTCTTC.

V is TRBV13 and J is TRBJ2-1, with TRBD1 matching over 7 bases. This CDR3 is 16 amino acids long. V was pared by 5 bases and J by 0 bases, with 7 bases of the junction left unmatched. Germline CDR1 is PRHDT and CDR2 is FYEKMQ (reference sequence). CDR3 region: CASSDTRDSSYNEQFF. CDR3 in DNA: TGTGCCAGCAGCGACACCCGGGACAGCTCCTACAATGAGCAGTTCTTC. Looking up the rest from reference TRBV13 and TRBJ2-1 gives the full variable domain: AAGVIQSPRHLIKEKRETATLKCYPIPRHDTVYWYQQGPGQDPQFLISFYEKMQSDKGSIPDRFSAQQFSDYHSELNMSSLELGDSALYFCASSDTRDSSYNEQFFGPGTRLTVL.